The rows below give T cell receptor beta chains drawn from one sample of a study of shared clonotypes between healthy human individuals. Profiled with immunoSEQ multiplex PCR; TCRdb holds only in-frame clones, not every one. The sample lists about 1 million clones, approximately 70% occurring once. Sequencing was done on a sample of memory CD4+ T cells sorted from blood. The receptor source for this set is a young man in good health. The CDR3 runs from the conserved cysteine through the conserved F or W. The D gene is left open where the match is weak. The size field is filled for only some rows; it gives once, few, many or a size class.

-	TRBV7-3	TRBJ1-1	-	CASSLTGWGTEAFF	TGTGCCAGCAGCTTAACGGGGTGGGGCACTGAAGCTTTCTTT
TRBD1	TRBV2	TRBJ2-3	once	CASSDRTGVTDTQYF	TGTGCCAGCAGTGACAGGACAGGTGTCACAGATACGCAGTATTTT
TRBD2	TRBV19	TRBJ2-1	few	CASSSLAGGLYNEQFF	TGTGCCAGTAGTTCTCTAGCGGGGGGCCTATACAATGAGCAGTTCTTC
-	TRBV19	TRBJ2-7	-	CASSLGGSSYEQYF	TGTGCCAGTAGTTTGGGGGGCTCCTCCTACGAGCAGTACTTC
-	TRBV7-9	TRBJ2-1	-	CASSLDRAGNEQFF	TGTGCCAGCAGCTTAGACAGGGCGGGCAATGAGCAGTTCTTC
-	TRBV7-9	TRBJ2-6	-	CASSFSGRPGANVLTF	TGTGCCAGCAGCTTCTCAGGCAGGCCTGGGGCCAACGTCCTGACTTTC
TRBD1	TRBV7-7	TRBJ2-2	many	CASSLGTGGGRELFF	TGTGCTAGCAGCCTGGGGACAGGGGGTGGCCGAGAGCTGTTTTTT
-	TRBV9	TRBJ1-3	-	CASSVAQSYGNTIYF	TGTGCCAGCAGCGTAGCACAGTCTTATGGAAACACCATATATTTT
-	TRBV5-1	TRBJ1-1	few	CASSPQSRGNTEAFF	TGCGCCAGCAGCCCACAAAGTAGAGGGAACACTGAAGCTTTCTTT
-	TRBV6-5	TRBJ1-6	-	CASSSQDSYNSPLHF	TGTGCCAGCAGTTCCCAGGACAGTTATAATTCACCCCTCCACTTT
-	TRBV28	TRBJ2-1	-	CASSLWQGSYNEQFF	TGTGCCAGCAGTTTATGGCAGGGATCCTACAATGAGCAGTTCTTC
TRBD2	TRBV7-9	TRBJ2-3	-	CASSLVRLAGDTDTQYF	TGTGCCAGCAGCTTAGTCCGACTAGCGGGGGACACAGATACGCAGTATTTT
-	TRBV6-1	TRBJ2-3	-	CASSGVGKSTDTQYF	TGTGCCAGCAGTGGAGTGGGGAAGAGCACAGATACGCAGTATTTT
-	TRBV27	TRBJ1-5	-	CASTARGGNQPQHF	TGTGCCAGCACGGCTCGAGGCGGCAATCAGCCCCAGCATTTT
TRBD2	TRBV11-2	TRBJ2-7	-	CASSFGGTSREQYF	TGTGCCAGCAGCTTCGGGGGGACGTCGCGCGAGCAGTACTTC
-	TRBV10-3	TRBJ1-5	-	CAISEGVNAAKGAQHF	TGTGCCATCAGTGAGGGGGTGAACGCGGCGAAGGGTGCCCAGCATTTT
-	TRBV15	TRBJ1-2	few	CATSRDQDGYTF	TGTGCCACCAGCAGAGACCAGGATGGCTACACCTTC
TRBD2	TRBV19	TRBJ2-5	-	CASSSPTSGSRETQYF	TGTGCCAGTAGTTCGCCGACTAGCGGGAGTAGGGAGACCCAGTACTTC
-	TRBV2	TRBJ1-4	-	CASSFDEKLFF	TGTGCCAGCAGTTTCGATGAAAAACTGTTTTTT
-	TRBV7-8	TRBJ1-2	-	CASSLGTVIGGYTF	TGTGCCAGCAGCTTAGGGACAGTGATTGGTGGCTACACCTTC
-	TRBV6-1	TRBJ1-5	-	CASMAGTTNQPQHF	TGTGCCAGCATGGCCGGGACCACGAATCAGCCCCAGCATTTT
-	TRBV7-9	TRBJ2-7	-	CASSFSGSYYEQYF	TGTGCCAGCAGCTTTAGCGGCTCCTACTACGAGCAGTACTTC
TRBD1	TRBV11-2	TRBJ2-5	-	CASSLMTGEETQYF	TGTGCCAGCAGCCTCATGACAGGGGAGGAGACCCAGTACTTC
TRBD1	TRBV30	TRBJ1-3	-	CAWSPDRVSDTIYF	TGTGCCTGGAGTCCTGACAGGGTCAGTGACACCATATATTTT
TRBD1	TRBV7-2	TRBJ1-4	few	CASRLGQGSNEKLFF	TGTGCCAGCAGACTCGGACAGGGGTCTAATGAAAAACTGTTTTTT
-	TRBV27	TRBJ1-4	-	CASSSVVRGEKLFF	TGTGCCAGCAGTTCGGTGGTTCGGGGTGAAAAACTGTTTTTT
-	TRBV7-8	TRBJ1-5	-	CASSLSSGGSNQPQHF	TGTGCCAGCAGCTTAAGCAGTGGGGGTAGCAATCAGCCCCAGCATTTT
TRBD1	TRBV6-5	TRBJ1-2	-	CAITPGQGRDGYTF	TGTGCCATCACCCCGGGACAGGGGAGGGATGGCTACACCTTC
-	TRBV5-4	TRBJ2-3	-	CASSLGLELSTDTQYF	TGTGCCAGCAGCTTGGGACTGGAGCTTAGCACAGATACGCAGTATTTT
-	TRBV6-4	TRBJ2-2	-	CASSEQGTGELFF	TGTGCCAGCAGTGAACAAGGGACCGGGGAGCTGTTTTTT
-	TRBV5-6	TRBJ1-2	-	CASSLVGYGYTF	TGTGCCAGCAGCTTGGTAGGCTATGGCTACACCTTC
-	TRBV9	TRBJ2-5	-	CASSPSGAAGGETQYF	TGTGCCAGCAGCCCCTCGGGAGCGGCAGGGGGGGAGACCCAGTACTTC
TRBD2	TRBV27	TRBJ2-2	-	CASTPLGGGTGELFF	TGTGCCAGCACCCCCCTGGGGGGAGGGACCGGGGAGCTGTTTTTT
-	TRBV7-8	TRBJ2-2	-	CASSLDFNTGELFF	TGTGCCAGCAGCTTAGACTTTAACACCGGGGAGCTGTTTTTT
-	TRBV27	TRBJ2-3	-	CASSLGGLGGTDTQYF	TGTGCCAGCAGTTTGGGCGGGTTAGGGGGCACAGATACGCAGTATTTT
-	TRBV11-2	TRBJ2-2	-	CASSLDRTQNGGELFF	TGTGCCAGCAGCTTAGATAGGACCCAAAACGGCGGGGAGCTGTTTTTT
TRBD1	TRBV29-1	TRBJ1-2	-	CSVSTGTGGEGYTF	TGCAGCGTCTCGACCGGGACAGGGGGCGAGGGCTACACCTTC
-	TRBV7-2	TRBJ1-5	-	CASSLDYNQPQHF	TGTGCCAGCAGCTTAGACTACAATCAGCCCCAGCATTTT
-	TRBV7-9	TRBJ2-7	-	CASSLPRDVDYEQYF	TGTGCCAGCAGCTTACCCCGGGACGTGGACTACGAGCAGTACTTC
-	TRBV25-1	TRBJ2-5	-	CASSALRGYQETQYF	TGTGCCAGCAGTGCTCTGAGGGGGTACCAAGAGACCCAGTACTTC